The 2 T cell receptor beta chains below were found in one sample sequenced in a study of blood T cell repertoires in COVID-19. Profiling relied on immunoSEQ multiplex PCR, and the TCRdb table lists in-frame clones only, not all of them. The sample records 100,000 to 150,000 clones, approximately 80% being singletons. The material sequenced was peripheral blood. Every receptor here comes from a man aged 40-49 years with active or convalescent COVID-19.

The chain recombines TRBV27 with TRBJ2-7; perhaps TRBD1 as D (7 bases). V shed 4 bases and J shed 7 bases, with 11 bases lying between them. CDR1 is MNHEY, CDR2 SMNVEV, per germline (reference sequence). The CDR3 sequence is 12 residues long. CDR3: CASSYSGGEQYF. The CDR3 DNA is TGTGCCAGCAGTTACTCAGGGGGGGAGCAGTACTTC.

The chain links TRBV14 to TRBJ1-3; D remains ambiguous. The CDR3 is 15 residues long. Trimming shortened V by 4 bases and J by 0 bases, and 10 bases separated the two germline ends. Germline V gene lookup returns CDR1 SGHDN and CDR2 FVKESK. DNA of the CDR3: TGTGCCAGCAGCCTCCGCGGGAGCTCTGGAAACACCATATATTTT. Translating gives CASSLRGSSGNTIYF.